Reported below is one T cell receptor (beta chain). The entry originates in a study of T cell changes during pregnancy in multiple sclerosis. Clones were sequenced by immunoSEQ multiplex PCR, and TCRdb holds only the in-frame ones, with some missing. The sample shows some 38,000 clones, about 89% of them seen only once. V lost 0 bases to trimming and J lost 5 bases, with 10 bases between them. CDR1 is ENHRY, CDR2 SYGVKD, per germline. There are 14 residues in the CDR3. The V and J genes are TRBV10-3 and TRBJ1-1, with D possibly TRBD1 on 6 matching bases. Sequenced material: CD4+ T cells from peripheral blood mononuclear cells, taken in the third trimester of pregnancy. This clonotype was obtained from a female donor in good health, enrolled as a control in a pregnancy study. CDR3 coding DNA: TGTGCCATCAGTGAGTCAACAGGGAGAACTGAAGCTTTCTTT. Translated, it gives CAISESTGRTEAFF.